The rows below give T cell receptor beta chains drawn from one sample of a study of CD8 T cells in ankylosing spondylitis. MiXCR, run by TCRdb on the 5' RACE reads, gives a single entry per CDR3 protein. The table includes roughly 170,000 distinct CDR3 sequences, 8.5% to 10% detected once. The sample was blood, either unsorted or a sorted T cell fraction (not recorded which). These receptors all come from a female donor with ankylosing spondylitis or in good health (not recorded which). Both conserved end residues are part of each CDR3. A D gene is named only where the DNA matches it firmly. Expanded clones get a size class; other rows say once, few or many, or leave the size out.

D	V	J	size	DNA	CDR3
NA	TRBV12-3/TRBV12-4	TRBJ2-2	NA	TGTGCCAGCAGTTTCAAGGGGAGCACCGGGGAGCTGTTTTTT	CASSFKGSTGELFF
NA	TRBV30	TRBJ1-2	NA	TGTGCCTGGAGTGTAAATCCGATCTATGGCTACACCTTC	CAWSVNPIYGYTF
TRBD2	TRBV11-2	TRBJ2-5	few	TGTGCCAGCAGCTTTCCCATAGCGGGAGGGCCGAACCAAGAGACCCAGTACTTC	CASSFPIAGGPNQETQYF
NA	TRBV20-1	TRBJ1-1	NA	TGCAGTGCTAGGGCGGACTCCCTAATAACTGAAGCTTTCTTT	CSARADSLITEAFF
TRBD2	TRBV4-3	TRBJ2-1	NA	TGCGCCAGCAGCCAAGATCTAGCGGGAGCTTTCGATGAGCAGTTCTTC	CASSQDLAGAFDEQFF
TRBD2	TRBV6-2/TRBV6-3	TRBJ2-7	few	TGTGCCAGCCTTCAAGGGACTAGCGGGACTTACGAGCAGTACTTC	CASLQGTSGTYEQYF
NA	TRBV20-1	TRBJ2-3	NA	TGCAGTGCTGCCGGGACCCTGGGAGATACGCAGTATTTT	CSAAGTLGDTQYF
NA	TRBV3-1	TRBJ2-7	many	TGTGCCAGCAGCCAAGATCCTCTTACCTACGAGCAGTACTTC	CASSQDPLTYEQYF
TRBD1	TRBV12-3/TRBV12-4	TRBJ2-1	NA	TGTGCCAGCACCTCACAGGGGTACAATGAGCAGTTCTTC	CASTSQGYNEQFF
TRBD1	TRBV20-1	TRBJ1-6	few	TGCAGTGCTCTCTCCCGACAGGGGAATTCACCCCTCCACTTT	CSALSRQGNSPLHF
NA	TRBV6-5	TRBJ1-1	NA	TGTGCCAGCAGTTACTCGTCCCACAGTAAGAACACTGAAGCTTTCTTT	CASSYSSHSKNTEAFF
NA	TRBV2	TRBJ1-5	many	TGTGCCAGCGCGGGTAGGGGAGGCAATCAGCCCCAGCATTTT	CASAGRGGNQPQHF
NA	TRBV6-5	TRBJ2-1	NA	TGTGCCAGCAGTTACTCGAGGGAGGATGAGCAGTTCTTC	CASSYSREDEQFF
TRBD2	TRBV20-1	TRBJ2-3	many	TGCAGTGCTGGAGCGGGAGGGGGCGAAACGCAGTATTTT	CSAGAGGGETQYF
NA	TRBV6-1	TRBJ2-3	few	TGTGCCAGCAGTGCTCAGAGCACAGATACGCAGTATTTT	CASSAQSTDTQYF
TRBD2	TRBV9	TRBJ2-2	NA	TGTGCCAGCAGCGTATGGCTAGCGGGTACCGGGGAGCTGTTTTTT	CASSVWLAGTGELFF
NA	TRBV27	TRBJ2-7	NA	TGTGCCAGCAGTTTATGGGGGGCCGAGCAGTACTTC	CASSLWGAEQYF
NA	TRBV5-1	TRBJ2-2	NA	TGCGCCAGCGGCCAACCCCCCACCGGGGAGCTGTTTTTT	CASGQPPTGELFF
NA	TRBV9	TRBJ2-2	few	TGTGCCAGCAGCCCTACTGGGGCCGGCACCGGGGAGCTGTTTTTT	CASSPTGAGTGELFF
NA	TRBV6-2/TRBV6-3	TRBJ2-7	NA	TGTGCCAGCAGTGGGGAGCAGGACTACGAGCAGTACTTC	CASSGEQDYEQYF
NA	TRBV28	TRBJ2-5	NA	TGTGCCAGCAGTTTAGCGGGGACAGCCCAAGAGACCCAGTACTTC	CASSLAGTAQETQYF
NA	TRBV20-1	TRBJ2-7	NA	TGCAGTGCCCAGGCTGGGATCCCCTACGAGCAGTACTTC	CSAQAGIPYEQYF
TRBD2	TRBV28	TRBJ2-1	few	TGTGCCAGCAGTGTCCTGACTAGCGCCAATGAGCAGTTCTTC	CASSVLTSANEQFF
TRBD2	TRBV27	TRBJ2-7	NA	TGTGCCAGCGGAAGCGGGACCGGGCTCTACGAGCAGTACTTC	CASGSGTGLYEQYF
TRBD1	TRBV27	TRBJ2-5	few	TGTGCCAGCAGTCGAACACAGGGGGCTGGGGAGACCCAGTACTTC	CASSRTQGAGETQYF
NA	TRBV7-9	TRBJ2-5	NA	TGTGCCAGCAGCACGTCAGGGGGGCGAGAGACCCAGTACTTC	CASSTSGGRETQYF
TRBD1	TRBV6-1	TRBJ1-6	few	TGTGCCAGCAGTCCGCTGACAGGGGAGGATTCACCCCTCCACTTT	CASSPLTGEDSPLHF
TRBD2	TRBV20-1	TRBJ2-2	few	TGCAGTGCTAGAGCGCCGAGCGGGAGGGACACCGGGGAGCTGTTTTTT	CSARAPSGRDTGELFF
TRBD2	TRBV7-2	TRBJ2-3	NA	TGTGCCAGCAGCCCACTACTAGCGGGAGCCACAGATACGCAGTATTTT	CASSPLLAGATDTQYF
NA	TRBV6-6	TRBJ1-1	few	TGTGCCAGCGGAGGTGTCACTGAAGCTTTCTTT	CASGGVTEAFF
TRBD2	TRBV28	TRBJ2-3	NA	TGTGCCAGCAGGCCTCAAACGGGAGGGGGGACAGATACGCAGTATTTT	CASRPQTGGGTDTQYF
NA	TRBV27	TRBJ2-7	NA	TGTGCCAGCCAAACCCGGGACGGAACCTACGAGCAGTACTTC	CASQTRDGTYEQYF
NA	TRBV25-1	TRBJ1-1	many	TGTGCCAGCAGGGGGCGGTGGGAGGACTCTGAAGCTTTCTTT	CASRGRWEDSEAFF
NA	TRBV4-1	TRBJ2-7	NA	TGCGCCAGCAGCCAAGGGCCGCGGACCGGGACCTACGAGCAGTACTTC	CASSQGPRTGTYEQYF
NA	TRBV28	TRBJ2-1	few	TGTGCCAGCAGTTTATCAGATGATTCCGTAGCATCTGGCCCCTACAATGAGCAGTTCTTC	CASSLSDDSVASGPYNEQFF
TRBD1	TRBV7-9	TRBJ1-4	few	TGTGCCAGCAGGCCGGGACAGGGAGTTGAAAAACTGTTTTTT	CASRPGQGVEKLFF
NA	TRBV12-3/TRBV12-4	TRBJ2-2	NA	TGTGCCAGCAGTTGGGACGCGGCCGGGGAGCTGTTTTTT	CASSWDAAGELFF
NA	TRBV30	TRBJ2-3	NA	TGCGCGGGTTCGAGGGACTCGTTCGATACGCAGTATTTT	CAGSRDSFDTQYF
NA	TRBV4-3	TRBJ2-5	NA	TGCGCCAGCAGCCAAGAAGAAGGGATGGGGGAGACCCAGTACTTC	CASSQEEGMGETQYF
NA	TRBV12-3/TRBV12-4	TRBJ1-5	NA	TGTGCCAGCAGTGGGGAGGGGCTGAATCAGCCCCAGCATTTT	CASSGEGLNQPQHF
TRBD2	TRBV27	TRBJ2-3	few	TGTGCCAGCAGTTTATACCCTCCACTAGCGGGACGCACAGATACGCAGTATTTT	CASSLYPPLAGRTDTQYF
NA	TRBV9	TRBJ2-2	few	TGTGCCAGCAGCGTTAGTGGCACCGGGGAGCTGTTTTTT	CASSVSGTGELFF
TRBD2	TRBV5-1	TRBJ2-1	NA	TGCGCCAGCAGCGGCGGGACTAGCGGGAGAGGTGAGCAGTTCTTC	CASSGGTSGRGEQFF
NA	TRBV13	TRBJ2-5	NA	TGTGCCAGCAGCTCCGGACTTCAAGAGACCCAGTACTTC	CASSSGLQETQYF
NA	TRBV11-3	TRBJ1-1	NA	TGTGCCAGCAGCTTAGAGGATAGTAGCACTGAAGCTTTCTTT	CASSLEDSSTEAFF